These 20 T cell receptor beta chains were all obtained from the same sample, sequenced in a study of shared clonotypes between healthy human individuals. The protocol was immunoSEQ multiplex PCR, while the TCRdb copy is restricted to in-frame clones and leaves out a portion. Among a few hundred thousand clones listed, 95% to 98% were seen once. The sequenced sample consisted of naive CD4+ T cells sorted from blood. The subset is: CD45RA+ positively selected. The receptors originated from a woman in her thirties in good health.

With respect to this clone: One junction end does not reproduce the germline sequence, and a read error may be involved. The chain joins TRBV5-1 to TRBJ2-7; 7 bases map to TRBD2. The CDR3 contains 15 residues. Germline CDR1 and CDR2: SGHRS and YFSETQ. The CDR3 DNA follows: TGCGCCAGCAGCTTGGGGGCCTATGGGGAGGGCCCTGGTTTCTTC. This translates into CASSLGAYGEGPGFF.

This CDR3 is CASSNRDFKNIQYF. CDR3 in DNA: TGTGCCAGCAGCAACCGGGACTTCAAAAACATTCAGTACTTC. The rearrangement uses TRBV2 and TRBJ2-4; D is possibly TRBD2 (6 bases). CDR3 length: 14 residues. Per the germline V gene, CDR1 is SNHLY and CDR2 is FYNNEI. Trimming took off 6 bases at V and 3 bases at J, with 12 bases between the two ends.

CDR3 sequence reads: CASSTGTGIWQYF. Here the CDR3 DNA reads TGTGCCAGCAGCACCGGGACAGGGATTTGGCAGTACTTC. V and J are TRBV2 and TRBJ2-7; 9 bases fit TRBD1. V gave up 6 bases and J gave up 9 bases; unmatched junction bases: 9. The CDR3 has 13 amino acids. Germline-derived CDR1 and CDR2 are SNHLY and FYNNEI.

This clone was picked up one time. Other DNA sequences of this sample code for an identical CDR3. The chain recombines TRBV5-6 with TRBJ2-7, with 9 nucleotides matching TRBD1. Unmatched junction bases numbered 13, after V lost 2 bases and J lost 7 bases. CDR1 is SGHDT, CDR2 YYEEEE, per germline. This CDR3 comprises 16 residues. DNA of the CDR3: TGTGCCAGCAGCTTTGGGGGTGGGACAGGGCTGTGGGAGCAGTACTTC. Its translation: CASSFGGGTGLWEQYF.

CDR3: CASQGVRDEQYF. As DNA, the CDR3 is TGTGCCAGCCAGGGGGTGAGGGACGAGCAGTACTTC. J is TRBJ2-7 and V is TRBV2; 7 bases are shared with TRBD1. V shed 8 bases and J 5 bases; nucleotides not matched to a gene: 6. This CDR3 comprises 12 residues. CDR1 and CDR2 from the germline V gene are SNHLY and FYNNEI.

The chain couples TRBV30 to TRBJ2-1; D perhaps matches TRBD2 (5 bases). This CDR3 is 14 amino acids long. Germline V gene lookup returns CDR1 GTSNPN and CDR2 SVGIG (reference sequence). V was shortened by 1 base and J by 6 bases, with 13 bases between the two germline ends. The CDR3 bases are TGTGCCTGGAGTGGACTACCGCTTGGCAATGAGCAGTTCTTC. Translation gives CAWSGLPLGNEQFF.

The rearrangement uses TRBV28 and TRBJ2-7, with 8 bases identical to TRBD2. This CDR3 has 14 amino acids. CDR1 and CDR2 (germline): MDHEN, SYDVKM. V dropped 7 bases and J dropped 2; count of bases not matched to a gene: 7. The CDR3 DNA sequence: TGTGCCAGCAACCCACTAGCGGCAACCTACGAGCAGTACTTC. This encodes CASNPLAATYEQYF.

The V call is TRBV27, the J call TRBJ2-5; TRBD1 matches 11 bases. Germline trimming cut 1 base from V and 2 bases from J; bases unmatched to any gene: 6. CDR1 is MNHEY, CDR2 SMNVEV, per germline (reference sequence). The length of the CDR3 is 17 residues. For the CDR3, the DNA is TGTGCCAGCAGTTTATACGGGACAGGGGGAAGGCAAGAGACCCAGTACTTC. This translates into CASSLYGTGGRQETQYF.

The gene calls are TRBV7-9 and TRBJ2-5, with D perhaps assigned TRBD1 or TRBD2 (5 bases each). Trimming removed 5 bases from V and 2 bases from J, with 12 bases in between. Germline CDR1 SEHNR, CDR2 FQNEAQ (reference sequence). This CDR3 comprises 14 residues. The CDR3 spells CASSRTGPQETQYF. In DNA form, the CDR3 reads TGTGCCAGCAGCCGAACGGGACCGCAAGAGACCCAGTACTTC.

The CDR3, as DNA: TGTGCCAGCAGCGCACAGGGGGCGCTTGTCTATGGCTACACCTTC. It encodes CASSAQGALVYGYTF. The rearrangement links TRBV9 to TRBJ1-2; 9 nucleotides agree with TRBD1. The trim removed 3 bases at V and 4 bases at J, leaving 7 bases unmatched. CDR1 SGDLS and CDR2 YYNGEE come from the germline V gene. This CDR3 is built from 15 residues.

The chain uses TRBV28 and TRBJ1-2; TRBD1 matches 7 bases. Per the germline V gene, CDR1 is MDHEN and CDR2 is SYDVKM. The length of the CDR3 is 15 residues. With 2 bases clipped from V and 4 bases from J, the junction kept 7 bases outside the gene matches. The CDR3 here is CASSLVRTGRYGYTF. DNA of the CDR3: TGTGCCAGCAGTTTAGTCAGGACAGGACGCTATGGCTACACCTTC.

The chain's CDR3 is CASSQTGRSSYEQYF. The CDR3 DNA follows: TGCGCCAGCAGCCAAACAGGGCGAAGCTCCTACGAGCAGTACTTC. The chain recombines TRBV4-1 with TRBJ2-7; TRBD1 is a possible D gene (6 bases). CDR1 is MGHRA and CDR2 is YSYEKL in the germline V gene. CDR3 length equals 15 residues. Trimming took off 2 bases at V and 0 bases at J, with 11 bases between the two ends.

This chain uses TRBV29-1 with TRBJ1-4; D is unclear. The CDR3 contains 16 residues. V was clipped by 6 bases and J by 2 bases, with 19 bases between them. Germline values: CDR1 SQVTM, CDR2 ANQGSEA. In DNA form, the CDR3 reads TGCAGCGTCCGGGTTGAGGGCCTCGGGACTAATGAAAAACTGTTTTTT. As protein: CSVRVEGLGTNEKLFF. Based on the CDR3 plus reference TRBV29-1 and TRBJ1-4, the full variable domain is SAVISQKPSRDICQRGTSLTIQCQVDSQVTMMFWYRQQPGQSLTLIATANQGSEATYESGFVIDKFPISRPNLTFSTLTVSNMSPEDSSIYLCSVRVEGLGTNEKLFFGSGTQLSVL.

This clone came up once. The chain's CDR3 is CASSPNPYKESYEQYF. Here the CDR3 DNA reads TGTGCCAGCTCACCCAACCCGTATAAGGAATCCTACGAGCAGTACTTC. The chain links TRBV18 to TRBJ2-7; D uncertain. The CDR3 totals 16 residues. Germline CDR1 KGHSH, CDR2 LQKENI. Trimming cost V 3 bases and J 1 base, with 16 bases left between them.

The V gene is TRBV4-1, the J gene TRBJ2-7; 9 bases fit TRBD1. Germline loops: CDR1 MGHRA, CDR2 YSYEKL. This CDR3 is 15 amino acids long. The ends lost 4 bases at V and 5 bases at J; junction bases unmatched: 9. The CDR3 sequence: CASSLRDRETHEQYF. CDR3 nucleotides: TGCGCCAGCAGCCTCCGGGACAGGGAAACCCACGAGCAGTACTTC.

The chain couples TRBV6-5 to TRBJ2-7; 7 bases are a match to TRBD1. The CDR3 covers 14 residues. Germline values: CDR1 MNHEY, CDR2 SVGAGI. Trimming cost V 0 bases and J 6 bases; bases outside gene matches: 5. CDR3 sequence: CASSYSGQSSEQYF. In DNA, the CDR3 is TGTGCCAGCAGTTACTCGGGACAGTCAAGCGAGCAGTACTTC.

The gene calls are TRBV18 and TRBJ2-1; 8 bases are shared with TRBD1. Looked up from germline, CDR1 is KGHSH and CDR2 is LQKENI. This CDR3 contains 16 residues. V lost 3 bases to trimming and J lost 6 bases; unmatched junction nucleotides: 10. The CDR3 region is CASSPVRTGKANEQFF. The CDR3 nucleotides are TGTGCCAGCTCACCGGTCCGGACAGGGAAGGCCAATGAGCAGTTCTTC.

The rearrangement links TRBV2 to TRBJ2-1, with D unresolved. CDR1 SNHLY and CDR2 FYNNEI come from the germline V gene. Deletions cut 4 bases from V and 13 bases from J, with 11 bases between. The CDR3 spans 11 residues. CDR3 coding DNA: TGTGCCAGCAGTGTGCAGCAGGATCAGTTCTTC. Amino acid sequence: CASSVQQDQFF.

This sequence joins TRBV5-1 and TRBJ2-5; D is unclear. The germline V and J ends were trimmed by 5 bases and 5 bases, with 13 bases remaining between them. The germline V gene has CDR1 SGHRS and CDR2 YFSETQ. The CDR3 consists of 13 residues. In DNA form, the CDR3 reads TGCGCCAGCAGGCAGAATGCTGGGGAGACCCAGTACTTC. Its translation: CASRQNAGETQYF.

Remarks on this clone: The identical CDR3 is also encoded by other nucleotide sequences in the sample. This sequence joins TRBV18 and TRBJ2-2; D unclear. The germline gives CDR1 KGHSH, CDR2 LQKENI. V shed 2 bases and J shed 1 base, with 8 bases lying between them. The CDR3 sequence is 15 residues long. The CDR3 protein is CASSPGGRNTGELFF. CDR3 nucleotide sequence: TGTGCCAGCTCACCAGGCGGAAGGAACACCGGGGAGCTGTTTTTT.